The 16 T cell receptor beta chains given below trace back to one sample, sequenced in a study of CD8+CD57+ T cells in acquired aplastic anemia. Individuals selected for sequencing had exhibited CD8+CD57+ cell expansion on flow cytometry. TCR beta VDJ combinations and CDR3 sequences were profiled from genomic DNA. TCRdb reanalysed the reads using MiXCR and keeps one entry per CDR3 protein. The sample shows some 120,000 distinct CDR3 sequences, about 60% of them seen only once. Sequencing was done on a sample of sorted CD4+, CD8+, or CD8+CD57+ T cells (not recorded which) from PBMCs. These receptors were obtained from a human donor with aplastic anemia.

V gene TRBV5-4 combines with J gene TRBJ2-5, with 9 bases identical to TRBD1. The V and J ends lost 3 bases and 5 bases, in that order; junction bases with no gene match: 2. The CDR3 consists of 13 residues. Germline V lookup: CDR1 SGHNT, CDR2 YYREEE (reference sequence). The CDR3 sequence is CASSYGTGETQYF. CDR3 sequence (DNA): TGTGCCAGCAGCTATGGGACAGGGGAGACCCAGTACTTC.

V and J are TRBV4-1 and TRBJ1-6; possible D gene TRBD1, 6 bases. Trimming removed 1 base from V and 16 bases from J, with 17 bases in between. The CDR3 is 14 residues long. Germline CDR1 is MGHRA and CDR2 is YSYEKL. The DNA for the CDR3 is TGCGCCAGCAGCCAAGCAACAGGGAATTCAACTCTCCACTTT. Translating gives CASSQATGNSTLHF.

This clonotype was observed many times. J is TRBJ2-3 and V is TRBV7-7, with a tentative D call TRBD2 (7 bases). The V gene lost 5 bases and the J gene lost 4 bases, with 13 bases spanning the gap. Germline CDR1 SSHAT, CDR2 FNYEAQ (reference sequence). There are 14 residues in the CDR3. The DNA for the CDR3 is TGTGCCAGCAGCAGGGGAGGGGGGGCAGATACGCAGTATTTT. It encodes CASSRGGGADTQYF. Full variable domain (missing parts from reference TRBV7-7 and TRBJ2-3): GAGVSQSPRYKVTKRGQDVTLRCDPISSHATLYWYQQALGQGPEFLTYFNYEAQPDKSGLPSDRFSAERPEGSISTLTIQRTEQRDSAMYRCASSRGGGADTQYFGPGTRLTVL.

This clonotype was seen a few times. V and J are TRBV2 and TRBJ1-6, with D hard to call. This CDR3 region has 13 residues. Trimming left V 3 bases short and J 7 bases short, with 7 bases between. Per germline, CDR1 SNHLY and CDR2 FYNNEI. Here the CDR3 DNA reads TGTGCCAGCAGTGATGGGGTCAATTCACCCCTCCACTTT. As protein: CASSDGVNSPLHF.

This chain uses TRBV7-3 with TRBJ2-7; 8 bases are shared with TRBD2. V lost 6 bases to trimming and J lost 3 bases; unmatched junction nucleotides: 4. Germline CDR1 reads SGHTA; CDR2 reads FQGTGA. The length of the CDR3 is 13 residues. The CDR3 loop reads CASRAGTSYEQYF. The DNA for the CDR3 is TGTGCCAGCAGGGCCGGGACTAGCTACGAGCAGTACTTC.

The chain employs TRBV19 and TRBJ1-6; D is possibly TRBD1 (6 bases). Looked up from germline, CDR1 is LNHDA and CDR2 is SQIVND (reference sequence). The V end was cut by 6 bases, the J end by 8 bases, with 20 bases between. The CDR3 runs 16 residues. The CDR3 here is CASSRTVFPPDSPLHF. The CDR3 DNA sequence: TGTGCCAGTAGCCGGACAGTCTTCCCGCCGGATTCACCCCTCCACTTT.

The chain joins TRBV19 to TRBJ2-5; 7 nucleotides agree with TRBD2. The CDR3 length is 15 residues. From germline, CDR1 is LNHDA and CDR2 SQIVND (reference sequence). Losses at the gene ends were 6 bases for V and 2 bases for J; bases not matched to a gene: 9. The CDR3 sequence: CASSIGAGLQETQYF. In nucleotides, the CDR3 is TGTGCCAGTAGCATCGGGGCGGGACTACAAGAGACCCAGTACTTC.

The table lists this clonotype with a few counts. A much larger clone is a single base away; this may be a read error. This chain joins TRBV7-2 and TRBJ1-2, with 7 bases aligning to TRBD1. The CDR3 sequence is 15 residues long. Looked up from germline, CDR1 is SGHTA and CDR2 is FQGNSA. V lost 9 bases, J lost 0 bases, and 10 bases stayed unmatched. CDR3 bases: TGTGCCAGTCTCCACCACAGGGGACCTAACTATGGCTACACCTTC. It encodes CASLHHRGPNYGYTF.

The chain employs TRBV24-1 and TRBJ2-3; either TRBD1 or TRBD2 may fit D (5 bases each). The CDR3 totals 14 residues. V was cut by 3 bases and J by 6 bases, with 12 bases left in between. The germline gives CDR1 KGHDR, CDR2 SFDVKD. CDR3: CATSDMGPGDTQYF. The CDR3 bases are TGTGCCACCAGTGATATGGGACCCGGGGATACGCAGTATTTT.

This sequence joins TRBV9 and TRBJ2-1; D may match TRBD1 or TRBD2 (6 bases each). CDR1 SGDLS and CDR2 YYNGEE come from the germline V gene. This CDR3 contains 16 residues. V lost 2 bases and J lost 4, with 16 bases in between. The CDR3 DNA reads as TGTGCCAGCAGCGTTTCCCTTGGGGGGCTTTACAATGAGCAGTTCTTC. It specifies CASSVSLGGLYNEQFF.

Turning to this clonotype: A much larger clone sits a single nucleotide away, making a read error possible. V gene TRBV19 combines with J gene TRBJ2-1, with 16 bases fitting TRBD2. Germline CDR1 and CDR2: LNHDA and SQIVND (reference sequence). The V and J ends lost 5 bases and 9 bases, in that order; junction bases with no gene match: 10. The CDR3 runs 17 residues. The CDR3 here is CASSPGLAGGLNSEQFF. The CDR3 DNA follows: TGTGCCAGTAGTCCGGGACTAGCGGGAGGGCTAAACAGTGAGCAGTTCTTC.

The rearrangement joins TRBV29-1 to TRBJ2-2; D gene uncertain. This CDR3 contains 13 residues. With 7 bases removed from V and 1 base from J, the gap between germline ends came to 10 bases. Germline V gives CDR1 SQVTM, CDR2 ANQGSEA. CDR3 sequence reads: CSAFEQNTGELFF. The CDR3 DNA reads TGCAGCGCCTTCGAACAGAACACCGGGGAGCTGTTTTTT.

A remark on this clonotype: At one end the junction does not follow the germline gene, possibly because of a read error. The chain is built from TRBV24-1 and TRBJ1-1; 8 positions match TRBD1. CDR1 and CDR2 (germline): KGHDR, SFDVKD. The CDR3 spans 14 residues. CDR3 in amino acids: CATRGQGASTDAFF. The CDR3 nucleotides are TGTGCCACCAGAGGGCAGGGGGCAAGCACTGACGCTTTCTTT.

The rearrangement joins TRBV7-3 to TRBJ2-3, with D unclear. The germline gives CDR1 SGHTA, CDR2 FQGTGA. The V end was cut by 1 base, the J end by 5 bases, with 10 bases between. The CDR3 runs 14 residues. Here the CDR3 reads CASSLKIAGDTQYF. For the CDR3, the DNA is TGTGCCAGCAGCTTAAAGATCGCCGGAGATACGCAGTATTTT.

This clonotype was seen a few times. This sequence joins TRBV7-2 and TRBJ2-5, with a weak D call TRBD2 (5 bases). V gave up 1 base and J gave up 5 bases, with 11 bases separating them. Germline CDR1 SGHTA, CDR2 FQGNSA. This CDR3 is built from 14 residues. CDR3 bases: TGTGCCAGCAGCTTAGTCGCGGGCGGGGAGACCCAGTACTTC. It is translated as CASSLVAGGETQYF.

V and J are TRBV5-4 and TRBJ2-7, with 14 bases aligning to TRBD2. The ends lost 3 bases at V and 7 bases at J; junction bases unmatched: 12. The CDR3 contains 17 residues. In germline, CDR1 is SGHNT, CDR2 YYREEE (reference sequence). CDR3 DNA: TGTGCCAGCAGCTCCGGGACTAGCGGGAGCCCCATCGGGGAGCAGTACTTC. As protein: CASSSGTSGSPIGEQYF.